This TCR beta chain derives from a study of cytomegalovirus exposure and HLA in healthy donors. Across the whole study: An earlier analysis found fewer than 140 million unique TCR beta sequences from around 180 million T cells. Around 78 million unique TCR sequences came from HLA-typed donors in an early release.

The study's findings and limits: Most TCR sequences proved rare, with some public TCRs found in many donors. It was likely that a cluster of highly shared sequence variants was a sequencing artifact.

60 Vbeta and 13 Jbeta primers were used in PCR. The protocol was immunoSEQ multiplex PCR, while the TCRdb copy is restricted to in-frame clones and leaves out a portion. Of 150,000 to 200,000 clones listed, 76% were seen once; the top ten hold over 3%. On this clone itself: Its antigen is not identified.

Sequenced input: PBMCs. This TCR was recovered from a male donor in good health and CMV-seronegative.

Here the CDR3 reads CASSLRGQGNTIYF. CDR3 coding DNA: TGTGCCAGCAGCTTACGTGGACAGGGAAACACCATATATTTT. The chain links TRBV7-8 to TRBJ1-3; D possibly corresponds to TRBD1 (6 bases). Germline V gene lookup returns CDR1 SGHVS and CDR2 FQNEAQ. Trimming stripped 2 bases from V and 4 bases from J, with 9 bases between. CDR3 length: 14 amino acids.